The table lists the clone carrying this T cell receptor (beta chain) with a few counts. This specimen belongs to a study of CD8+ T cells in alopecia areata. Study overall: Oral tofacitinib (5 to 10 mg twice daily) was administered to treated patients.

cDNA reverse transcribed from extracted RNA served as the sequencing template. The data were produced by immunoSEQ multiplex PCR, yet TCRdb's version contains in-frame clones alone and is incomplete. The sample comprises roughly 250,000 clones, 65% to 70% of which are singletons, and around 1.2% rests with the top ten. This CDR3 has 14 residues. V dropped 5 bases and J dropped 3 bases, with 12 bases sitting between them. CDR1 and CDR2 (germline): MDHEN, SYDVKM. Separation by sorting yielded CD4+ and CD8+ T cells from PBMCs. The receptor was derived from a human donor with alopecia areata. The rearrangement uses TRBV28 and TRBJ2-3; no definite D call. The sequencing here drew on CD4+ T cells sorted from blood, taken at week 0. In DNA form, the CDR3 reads TGTGCCAGCAGTCCCCCTCTTAGAACAGATACGCAGTATTTT. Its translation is CASSPPLRTDTQYF.